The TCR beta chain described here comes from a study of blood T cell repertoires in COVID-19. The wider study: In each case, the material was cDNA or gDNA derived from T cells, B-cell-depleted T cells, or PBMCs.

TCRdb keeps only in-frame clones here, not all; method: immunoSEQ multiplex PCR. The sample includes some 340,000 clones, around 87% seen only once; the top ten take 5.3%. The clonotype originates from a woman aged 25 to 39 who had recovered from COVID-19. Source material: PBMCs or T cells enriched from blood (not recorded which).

The CDR3 reads CASSLTGWTGENTIYF. CDR3 bases: TGTGCCAGCAGCTTAACGGGGTGGACAGGGGAGAACACCATATATTTT. The gene calls are TRBV7-8 and TRBJ1-3, with 9 bases matching TRBD1. J lost 7 bases, V lost 2 bases, and 9 bases had no gene match. There are 16 residues in the CDR3. Germline CDR1 reads SGHVS; CDR2 reads FQNEAQ. Based on the CDR3 plus reference TRBV7-8 and TRBJ1-3, the full variable domain is GAGVSQSPRYKVAKRGQDVALRCDPISGHVSLFWYQQALGQGPEFLTYFQNEAQLDKSGLPSDRFFAERPEGSVSTLKIQRTQQEDSAVYLCASSLTGWTGENTIYFGEGSWLTVV.